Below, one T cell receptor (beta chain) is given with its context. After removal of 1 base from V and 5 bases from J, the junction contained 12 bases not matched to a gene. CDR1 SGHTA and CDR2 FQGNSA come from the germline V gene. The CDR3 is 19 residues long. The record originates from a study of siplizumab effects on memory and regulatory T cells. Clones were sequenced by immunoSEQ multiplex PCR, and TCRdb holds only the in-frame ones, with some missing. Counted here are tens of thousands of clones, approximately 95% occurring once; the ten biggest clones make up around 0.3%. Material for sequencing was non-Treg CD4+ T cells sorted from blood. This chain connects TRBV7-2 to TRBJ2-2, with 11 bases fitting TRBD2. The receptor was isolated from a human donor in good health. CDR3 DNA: TGTGCCAGCAGCTTAGGAGCTAGCGGGAGGCCGATAACTACCGGGGAGCTGTTTTTT. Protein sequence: CASSLGASGRPITTGELFF.